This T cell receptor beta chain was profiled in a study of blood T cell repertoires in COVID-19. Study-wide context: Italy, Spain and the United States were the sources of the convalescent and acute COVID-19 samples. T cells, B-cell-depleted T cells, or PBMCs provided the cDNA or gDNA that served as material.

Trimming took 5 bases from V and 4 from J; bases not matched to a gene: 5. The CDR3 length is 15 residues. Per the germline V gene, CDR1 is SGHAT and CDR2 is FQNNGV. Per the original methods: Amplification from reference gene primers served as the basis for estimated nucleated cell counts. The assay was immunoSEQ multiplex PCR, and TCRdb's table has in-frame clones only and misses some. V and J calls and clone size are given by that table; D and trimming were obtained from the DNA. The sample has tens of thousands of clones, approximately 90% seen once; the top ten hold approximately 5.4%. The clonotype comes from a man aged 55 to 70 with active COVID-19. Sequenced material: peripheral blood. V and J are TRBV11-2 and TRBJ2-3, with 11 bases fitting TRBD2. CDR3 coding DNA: TGTGCCAGCAGCCTTAGCGGGGGGGCCCCAGATACGCAGTATTTT. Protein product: CASSLSGGAPDTQYF.